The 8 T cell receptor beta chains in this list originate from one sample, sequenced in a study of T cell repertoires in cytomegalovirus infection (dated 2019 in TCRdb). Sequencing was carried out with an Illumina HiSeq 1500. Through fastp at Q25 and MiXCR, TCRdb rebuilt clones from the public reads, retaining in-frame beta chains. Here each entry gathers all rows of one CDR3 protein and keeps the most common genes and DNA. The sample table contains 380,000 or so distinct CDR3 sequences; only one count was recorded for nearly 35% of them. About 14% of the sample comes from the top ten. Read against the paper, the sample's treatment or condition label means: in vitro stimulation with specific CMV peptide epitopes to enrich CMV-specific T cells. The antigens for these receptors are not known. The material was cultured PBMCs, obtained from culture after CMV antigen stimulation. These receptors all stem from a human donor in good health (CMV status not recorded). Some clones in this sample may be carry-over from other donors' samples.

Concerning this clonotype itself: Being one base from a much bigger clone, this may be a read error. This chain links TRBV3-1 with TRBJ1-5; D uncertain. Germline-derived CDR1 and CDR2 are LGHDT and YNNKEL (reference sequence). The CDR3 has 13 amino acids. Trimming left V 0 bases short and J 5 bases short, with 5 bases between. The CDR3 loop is CASSQDLYQPQHF. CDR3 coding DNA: TGTGCCAGCAGCCAAGATTTGTATCAGCCCCAGCATTTT.

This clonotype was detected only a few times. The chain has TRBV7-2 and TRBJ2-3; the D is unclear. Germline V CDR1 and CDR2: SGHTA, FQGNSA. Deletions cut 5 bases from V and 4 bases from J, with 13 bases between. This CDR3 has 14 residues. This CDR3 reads CASSPNLVADTQYF. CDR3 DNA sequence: TGTGCCAGCAGCCCGAACCTGGTTGCAGATACGCAGTATTTT.

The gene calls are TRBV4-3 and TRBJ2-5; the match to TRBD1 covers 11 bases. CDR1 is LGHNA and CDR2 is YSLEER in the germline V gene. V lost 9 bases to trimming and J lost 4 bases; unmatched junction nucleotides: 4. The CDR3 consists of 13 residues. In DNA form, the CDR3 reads TGCGCCAGTGGACAGGGGGCGAGAGAGACCCAGTACTTC. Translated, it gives CASGQGARETQYF.

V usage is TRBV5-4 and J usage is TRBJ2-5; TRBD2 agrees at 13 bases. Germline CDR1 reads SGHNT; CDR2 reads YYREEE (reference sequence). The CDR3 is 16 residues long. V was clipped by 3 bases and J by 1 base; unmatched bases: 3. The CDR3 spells CASSSGTSGIQETQYF. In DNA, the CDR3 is TGTGCCAGCAGCTCCGGGACTAGCGGGATCCAAGAGACCCAGTACTTC.

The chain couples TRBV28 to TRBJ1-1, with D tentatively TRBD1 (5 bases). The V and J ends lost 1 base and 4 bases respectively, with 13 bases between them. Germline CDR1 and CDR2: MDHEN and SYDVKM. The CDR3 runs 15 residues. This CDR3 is CASSLYVRETTEAFF. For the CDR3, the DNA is TGTGCCAGCAGTTTATACGTCAGGGAAACCACTGAAGCTTTCTTT.

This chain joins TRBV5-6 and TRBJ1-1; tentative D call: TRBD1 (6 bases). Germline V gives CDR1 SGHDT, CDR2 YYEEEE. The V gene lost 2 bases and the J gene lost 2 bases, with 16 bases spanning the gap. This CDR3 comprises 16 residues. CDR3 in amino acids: CASSFDRPAGNTEAFF. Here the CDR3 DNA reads TGTGCCAGCAGCTTTGACAGGCCGGCCGGCAACACTGAAGCTTTCTTT.

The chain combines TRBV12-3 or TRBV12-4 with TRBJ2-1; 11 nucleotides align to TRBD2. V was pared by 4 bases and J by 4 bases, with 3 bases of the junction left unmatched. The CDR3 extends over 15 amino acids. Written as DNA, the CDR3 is TGTGCCAGCAGTTCGACTAGCGGGGATTACAATGAGCAGTTCTTC. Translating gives CASSSTSGDYNEQFF.

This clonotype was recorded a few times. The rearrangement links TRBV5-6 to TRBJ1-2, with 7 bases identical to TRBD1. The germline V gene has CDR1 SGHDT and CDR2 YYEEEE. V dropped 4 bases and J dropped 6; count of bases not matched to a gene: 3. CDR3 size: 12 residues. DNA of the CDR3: TGTGCCAGCAGCATCGGACAGGATGGCTACACCTTC. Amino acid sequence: CASSIGQDGYTF.